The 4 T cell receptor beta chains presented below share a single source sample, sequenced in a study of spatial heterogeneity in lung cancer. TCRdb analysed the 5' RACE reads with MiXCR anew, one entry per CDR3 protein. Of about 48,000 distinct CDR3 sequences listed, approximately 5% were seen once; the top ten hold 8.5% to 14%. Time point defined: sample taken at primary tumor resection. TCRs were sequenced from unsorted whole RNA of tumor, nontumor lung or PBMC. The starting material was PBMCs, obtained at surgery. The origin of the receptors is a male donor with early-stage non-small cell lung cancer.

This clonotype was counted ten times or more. Written as DNA, the CDR3 is TGCAGTGCTCGGACTAGCGGGAGTGTTAGTGAGCAGTTCTTC. Translation gives CSARTSGSVSEQFF. The chain joins TRBV20-1 to TRBJ2-1; 13 nucleotides line up with TRBD2. V shed 5 bases, J shed 9 bases, and the junction held 7 bases outside the gene matches. CDR3 length equals 14 residues. Germline lookup yields CDR1 DFQATT and CDR2 SNEGSKA (reference sequence).

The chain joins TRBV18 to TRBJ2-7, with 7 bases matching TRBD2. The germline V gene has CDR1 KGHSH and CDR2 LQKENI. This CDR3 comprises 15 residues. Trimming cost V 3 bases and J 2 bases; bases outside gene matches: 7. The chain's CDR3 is CASSPREAAAYEQYF. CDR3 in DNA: TGTGCCAGCTCACCCCGGGAGGCCGCGGCCTACGAGCAGTACTTC.

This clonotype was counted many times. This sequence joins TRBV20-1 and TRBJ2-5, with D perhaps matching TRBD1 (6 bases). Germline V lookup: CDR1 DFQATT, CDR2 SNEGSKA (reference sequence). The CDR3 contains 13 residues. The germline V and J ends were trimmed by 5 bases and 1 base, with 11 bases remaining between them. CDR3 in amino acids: CSAPDRIQETQYF. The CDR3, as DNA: TGCAGTGCTCCCGACAGGATCCAAGAGACCCAGTACTTC.

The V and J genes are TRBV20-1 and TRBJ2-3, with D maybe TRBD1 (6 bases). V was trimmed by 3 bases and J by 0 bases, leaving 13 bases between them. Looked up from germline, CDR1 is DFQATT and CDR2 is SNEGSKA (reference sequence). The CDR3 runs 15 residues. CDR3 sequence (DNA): TGCAGTGCTAGTCTACGCAGGGGCAGCACAGATACGCAGTATTTT. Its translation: CSASLRRGSTDTQYF.